This T cell receptor beta chain was retrieved from a study of spatial heterogeneity in lung cancer. Study-level information: Each time, sequencing found more beta-chain sequences than alpha-chain sequences.

Germline-derived CDR1 and CDR2 are SNHLY and FYNNEI. The germline V and J ends were trimmed by 4 bases and 1 base, with 10 bases remaining between them. This CDR3 region has 14 residues. A single record per CDR3 protein comes from TCRdb applying MiXCR to the 5' RACE reads. The table records several thousand distinct CDR3 sequences, roughly a sixth of them present only once. As for time point: sample taken at primary tumor resection. From tumor, nontumor lung or frozen PBMC, whole RNA was taken unsorted for sequencing. The chain employs TRBV2 and TRBJ1-1; D gene ambiguous. This clonotype was obtained from a male donor with early-stage non-small cell lung cancer. Sample: normal lung tissue next to the tumor, taken at surgery. The CDR3 spells CASSGRTRNTEAFF. CDR3 nucleotides: TGTGCCAGCAGTGGTAGGACGAGGAACACTGAAGCTTTCTTT.